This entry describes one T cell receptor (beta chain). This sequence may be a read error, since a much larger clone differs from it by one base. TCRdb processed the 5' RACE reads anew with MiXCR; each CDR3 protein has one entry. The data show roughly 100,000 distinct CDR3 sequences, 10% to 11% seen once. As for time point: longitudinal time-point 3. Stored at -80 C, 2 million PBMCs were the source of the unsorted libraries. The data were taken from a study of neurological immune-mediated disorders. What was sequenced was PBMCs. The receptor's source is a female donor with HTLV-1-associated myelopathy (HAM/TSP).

The CDR3 bases are TGTGCCAGCAGTAACGGGGGGGCAAGGGGCTCCGGTCAGCCCCAGCATTTT. Translating it yields CASSNGGARGSGQPQHF. The rearrangement joins TRBV6-5 to TRBJ1-5; possible D gene TRBD1, 6 bases. Per germline, CDR1 MNHEY and CDR2 SVGAGI. This CDR3 has 17 residues. The V and J ends lost 5 bases and 6 bases respectively, with 23 bases between them.